This T cell receptor beta chain was retrieved from a study of blood T cell repertoires in COVID-19. Study summary: From the United States, Italy and Spain came samples of acute and convalescent COVID-19. PBMCs, B-cell-depleted T cells, or T cells were the source of the cDNA or gDNA that made up the material.

Per the authors' pipeline: It was from reference gene primer amplification that nucleated cell counts were estimated. The data were produced by immunoSEQ multiplex PCR, yet TCRdb's version contains in-frame clones alone and is incomplete. V and J calls and clone size are given by that table; D and trimming were obtained from the DNA. The data contain about 190,000 clones, around 90% of them singletons. This CDR3 region has 14 residues. Germline CDR1 and CDR2: SNHLY and FYNNEI. Trimming pared 1 base from V and 9 bases from J, leaving 13 bases between. The V call is TRBV2, the J call TRBJ1-3; tentatively, D is TRBD1 (5 bases). This TCR came from a man aged 50 to 60 with acute or convalescent COVID-19. Input material: peripheral blood. The CDR3 DNA reads TGTGCCAGCAGTGAAGGATGGGAGGGACGCACCATATATTTT. Protein sequence: CASSEGWEGRTIYF.